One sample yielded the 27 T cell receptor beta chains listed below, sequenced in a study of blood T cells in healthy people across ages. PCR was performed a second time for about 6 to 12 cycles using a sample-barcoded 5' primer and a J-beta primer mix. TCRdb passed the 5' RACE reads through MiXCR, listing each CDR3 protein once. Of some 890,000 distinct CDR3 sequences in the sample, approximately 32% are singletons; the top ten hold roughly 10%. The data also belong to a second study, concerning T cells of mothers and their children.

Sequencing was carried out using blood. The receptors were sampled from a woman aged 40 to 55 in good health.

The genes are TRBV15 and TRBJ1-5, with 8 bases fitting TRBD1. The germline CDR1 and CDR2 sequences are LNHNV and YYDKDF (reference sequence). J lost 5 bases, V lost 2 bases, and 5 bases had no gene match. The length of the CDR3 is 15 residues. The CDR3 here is CATSRQGASDQPQHF. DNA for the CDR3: TGTGCCACCAGCAGACAGGGGGCTTCCGATCAGCCCCAGCATTTT.

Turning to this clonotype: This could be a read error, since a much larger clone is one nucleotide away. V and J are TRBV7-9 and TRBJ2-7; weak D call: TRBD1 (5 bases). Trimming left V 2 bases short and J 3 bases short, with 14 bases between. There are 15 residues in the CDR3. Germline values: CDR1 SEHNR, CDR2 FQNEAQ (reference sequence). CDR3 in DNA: TGTGCCAGCAGCTTAATGTCGAAGGGGCTCTACGAGCAGTACTTC. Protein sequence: CASSLMSKGLYEQYF.

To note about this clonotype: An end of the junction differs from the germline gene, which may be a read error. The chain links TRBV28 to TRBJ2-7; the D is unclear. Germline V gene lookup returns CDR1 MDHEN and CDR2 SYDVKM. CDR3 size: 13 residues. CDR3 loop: CASSQTRRYERYF. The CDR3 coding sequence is TGTGCCAGCAGTCAGACAAGGCGGTACGAGCGGTACTTC.

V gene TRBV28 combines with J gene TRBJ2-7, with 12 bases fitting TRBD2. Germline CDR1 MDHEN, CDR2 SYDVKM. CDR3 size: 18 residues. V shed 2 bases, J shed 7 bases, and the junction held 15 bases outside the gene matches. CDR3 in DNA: TGTGCCAGCAGTTTACCCGGACTAGCGGGGAGCTCCTACAATGAGCAGTACTTC. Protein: CASSLPGLAGSSYNEQYF.

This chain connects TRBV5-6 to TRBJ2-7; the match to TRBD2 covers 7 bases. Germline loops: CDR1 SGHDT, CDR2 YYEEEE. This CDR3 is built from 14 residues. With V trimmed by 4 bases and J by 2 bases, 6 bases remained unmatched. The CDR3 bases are TGTGCCAGCAGCACCTCTAGCGGTACCTACGAGCAGTACTTC. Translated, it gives CASSTSSGTYEQYF.

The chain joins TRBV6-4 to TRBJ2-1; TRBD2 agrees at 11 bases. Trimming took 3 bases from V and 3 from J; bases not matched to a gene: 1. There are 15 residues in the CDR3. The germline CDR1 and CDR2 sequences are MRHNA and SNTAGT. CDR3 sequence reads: CASSEGTSGYNEQFF. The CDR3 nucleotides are TGTGCCAGCAGTGAAGGGACTAGCGGCTACAATGAGCAGTTCTTC.

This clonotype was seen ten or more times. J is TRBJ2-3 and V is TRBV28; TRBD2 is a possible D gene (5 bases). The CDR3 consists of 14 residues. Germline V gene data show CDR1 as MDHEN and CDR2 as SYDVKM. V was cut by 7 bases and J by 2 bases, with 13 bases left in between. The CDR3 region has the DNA TGTGCCAGCACGGGGAGTCCTAACACAGATACGCAGTATTTT. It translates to CASTGSPNTDTQYF.

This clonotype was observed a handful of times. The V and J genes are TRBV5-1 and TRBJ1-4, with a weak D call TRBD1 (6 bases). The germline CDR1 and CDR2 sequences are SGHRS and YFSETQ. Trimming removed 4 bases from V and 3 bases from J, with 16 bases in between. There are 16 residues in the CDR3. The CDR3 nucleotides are TGCGCCAGCAGCCAACAGGGATCCACTGCTAATGAAAAACTGTTTTTT. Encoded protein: CASSQQGSTANEKLFF.

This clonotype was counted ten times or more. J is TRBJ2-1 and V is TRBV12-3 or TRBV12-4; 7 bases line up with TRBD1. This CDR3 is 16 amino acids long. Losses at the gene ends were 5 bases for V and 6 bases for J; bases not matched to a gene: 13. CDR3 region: CASSPGTALKGNEQFF. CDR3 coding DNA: TGTGCCAGCAGTCCGGGGACAGCCCTTAAGGGCAATGAGCAGTTCTTC.

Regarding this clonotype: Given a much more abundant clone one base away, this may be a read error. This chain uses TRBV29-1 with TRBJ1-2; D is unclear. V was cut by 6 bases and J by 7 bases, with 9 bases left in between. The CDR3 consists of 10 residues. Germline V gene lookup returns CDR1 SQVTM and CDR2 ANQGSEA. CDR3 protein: CSVDRAGYTF. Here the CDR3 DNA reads TGCAGCGTAGATCGGGCTGGCTACACCTTC.

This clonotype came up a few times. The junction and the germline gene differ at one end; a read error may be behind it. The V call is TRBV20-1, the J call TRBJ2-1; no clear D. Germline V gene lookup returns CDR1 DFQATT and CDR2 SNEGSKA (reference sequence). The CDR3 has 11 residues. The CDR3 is CGARIPNEQFF. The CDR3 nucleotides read TGCGGTGCTAGGATCCCTAATGAGCAGTTCTTC.

The CDR3 DNA follows: TGTGCCACCGCCCCAGAGGGAGAGACCCAGTACTTC. Residues: CATAPEGETQYF. The chain couples TRBV6-1 to TRBJ2-5; the D gene is possibly TRBD2 (5 bases). Germline CDR1 is MNHNS and CDR2 is SASEGT. V lost 10 bases and J lost 4, with 13 bases in between. The CDR3 covers 12 residues.

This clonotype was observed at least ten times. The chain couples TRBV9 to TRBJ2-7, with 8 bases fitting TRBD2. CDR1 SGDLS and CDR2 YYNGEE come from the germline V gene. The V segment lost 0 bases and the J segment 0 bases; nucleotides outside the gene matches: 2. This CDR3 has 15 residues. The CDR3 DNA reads TGTGCCAGCAGCGTAGCTAGCGGGCCCTCCTACGAGCAGTACTTC. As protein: CASSVASGPSYEQYF.

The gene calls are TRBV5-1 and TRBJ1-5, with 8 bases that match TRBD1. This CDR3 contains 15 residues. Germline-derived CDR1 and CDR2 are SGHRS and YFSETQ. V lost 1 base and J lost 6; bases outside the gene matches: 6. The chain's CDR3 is CASSLTTGEGQPQHF. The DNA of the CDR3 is TGCGCCAGCAGCTTGACGACAGGGGAAGGTCAGCCCCAGCATTTT.

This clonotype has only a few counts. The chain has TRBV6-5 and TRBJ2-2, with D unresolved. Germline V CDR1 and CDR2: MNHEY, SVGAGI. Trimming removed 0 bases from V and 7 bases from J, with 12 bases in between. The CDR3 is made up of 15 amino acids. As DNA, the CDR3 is TGTGCCAGCAGTTACTCCCACAGTGGAAGCGGGGAGCTGTTTTTT. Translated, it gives CASSYSHSGSGELFF.

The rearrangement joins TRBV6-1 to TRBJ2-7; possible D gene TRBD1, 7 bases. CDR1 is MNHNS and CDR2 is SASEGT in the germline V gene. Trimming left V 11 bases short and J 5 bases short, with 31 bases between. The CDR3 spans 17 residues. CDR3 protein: CAGIAEGVRGVSNEQYF. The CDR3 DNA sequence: TGTGCCGGCATCGCCGAGGGAGTCAGGGGGGTTTCCAACGAGCAGTACTTC.

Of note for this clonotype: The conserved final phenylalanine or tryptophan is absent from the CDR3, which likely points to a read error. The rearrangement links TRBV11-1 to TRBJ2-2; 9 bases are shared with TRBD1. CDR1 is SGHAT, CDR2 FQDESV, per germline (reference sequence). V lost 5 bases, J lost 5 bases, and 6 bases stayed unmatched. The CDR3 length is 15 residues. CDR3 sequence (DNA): TGTGCCAGCAGCCCACAGGGGGCGCCAACCGGGGAGCTGTTTCTT. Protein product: CASSPQGAPTGELFL.

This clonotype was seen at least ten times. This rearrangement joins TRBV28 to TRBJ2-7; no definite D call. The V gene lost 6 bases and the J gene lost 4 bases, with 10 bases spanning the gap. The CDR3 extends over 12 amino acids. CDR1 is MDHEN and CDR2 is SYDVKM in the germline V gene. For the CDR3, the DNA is TGTGCCAGCAGGGTTTTGGGATACGAGCAGTACTTC. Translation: CASRVLGYEQYF. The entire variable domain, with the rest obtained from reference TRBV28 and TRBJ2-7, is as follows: DVKVTQSSRYLVKRTGEKVFLECVQDMDHENMFWYRQDPGLGLRLIYFSYDVKMKEKGDIPEGYSVSREKKERFSLILESASTNQTSMYLCASRVLGYEQYFGPGTRLTVT.

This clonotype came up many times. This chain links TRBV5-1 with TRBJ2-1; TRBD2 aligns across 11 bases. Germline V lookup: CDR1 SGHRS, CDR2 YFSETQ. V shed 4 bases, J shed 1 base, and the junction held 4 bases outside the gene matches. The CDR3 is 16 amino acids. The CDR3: CASSRGTSGSYNEQFF. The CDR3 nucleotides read TGCGCCAGCAGCAGAGGGACTAGCGGATCCTACAATGAGCAGTTCTTC.

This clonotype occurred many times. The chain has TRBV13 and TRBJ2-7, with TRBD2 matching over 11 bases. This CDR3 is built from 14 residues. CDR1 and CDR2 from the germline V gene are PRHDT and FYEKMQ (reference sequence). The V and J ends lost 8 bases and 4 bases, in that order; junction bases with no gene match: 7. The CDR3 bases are TGTGCCAGCGGTAGCGGGGGGGCCGTTTACGAGCAGTACTTC. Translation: CASGSGGAVYEQYF.

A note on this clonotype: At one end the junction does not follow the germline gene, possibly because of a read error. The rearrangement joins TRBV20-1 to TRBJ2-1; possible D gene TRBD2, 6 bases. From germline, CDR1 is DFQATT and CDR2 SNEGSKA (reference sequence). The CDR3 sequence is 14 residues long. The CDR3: CGAGVPGLPDEQFF. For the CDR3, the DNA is TGCGGTGCAGGAGTTCCGGGACTCCCAGATGAGCAGTTCTTC.

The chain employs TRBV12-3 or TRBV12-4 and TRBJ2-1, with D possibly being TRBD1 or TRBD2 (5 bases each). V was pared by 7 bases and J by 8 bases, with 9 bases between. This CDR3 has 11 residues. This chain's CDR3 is CASTLGHEQFF. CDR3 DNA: TGTGCCAGCACTTTGGGACATGAGCAGTTCTTC.

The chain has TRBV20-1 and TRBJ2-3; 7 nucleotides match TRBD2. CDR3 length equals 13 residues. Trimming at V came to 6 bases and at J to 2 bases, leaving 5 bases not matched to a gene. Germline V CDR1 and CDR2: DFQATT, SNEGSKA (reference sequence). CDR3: CSATSLPTDTQYF. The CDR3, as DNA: TGCAGTGCGACTAGCTTACCCACAGATACGCAGTATTTT.

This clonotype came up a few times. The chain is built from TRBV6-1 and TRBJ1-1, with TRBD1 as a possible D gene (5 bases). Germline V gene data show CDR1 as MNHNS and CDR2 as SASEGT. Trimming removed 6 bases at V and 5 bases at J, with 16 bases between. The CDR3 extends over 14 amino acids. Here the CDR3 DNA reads TGTGCCAGCAGGACTCAGGCTGGGGGGACTGAAGCTTTCTTT. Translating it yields CASRTQAGGTEAFF.

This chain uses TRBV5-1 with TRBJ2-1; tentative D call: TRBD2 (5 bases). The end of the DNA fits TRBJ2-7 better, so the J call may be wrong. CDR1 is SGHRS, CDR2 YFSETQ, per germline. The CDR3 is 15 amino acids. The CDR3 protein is CASSLAGNSYNEQYF. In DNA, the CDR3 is TGCGCCAGCAGCTTGGCCGGGAACTCCTACAATGAGCAGTACTTC.

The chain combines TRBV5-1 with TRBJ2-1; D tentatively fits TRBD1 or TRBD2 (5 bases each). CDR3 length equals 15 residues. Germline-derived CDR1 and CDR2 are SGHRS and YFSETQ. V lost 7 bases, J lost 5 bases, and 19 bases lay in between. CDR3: CASGEGQARNNEQFF. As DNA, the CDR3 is TGCGCCAGCGGCGAGGGGCAGGCTAGAAACAATGAGCAGTTCTTC.

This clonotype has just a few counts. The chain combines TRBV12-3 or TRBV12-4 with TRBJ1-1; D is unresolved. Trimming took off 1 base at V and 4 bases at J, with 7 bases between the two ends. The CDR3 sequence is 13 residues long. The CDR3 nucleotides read TGTGCCAGCAGTTTAGACTGGGGCACTGAAGCTTTCTTT. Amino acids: CASSLDWGTEAFF.